The clone carrying this TCR beta chain was detected only once. These data belong to a study of control samples from healthy donors and cancer patients. The repertoire was sequenced with immunoSEQ multiplex PCR; TCRdb's copy has only in-frame clones and lacks some. The table records under 200,000 clones, about nine tenths of them present only once. Germline trimming cut 4 bases from V and 7 bases from J; bases unmatched to any gene: 1. From germline, CDR1 is SGHNT and CDR2 YYREEE (reference sequence). This CDR3 spans 14 amino acids. Source material: blood. The receptor's source is a woman aged 30 to 39 in good health. This chain connects TRBV5-4 to TRBJ1-6; 11 bases match TRBD1. The CDR3 reads CASSRTGGNSPLHF. In DNA, the CDR3 is TGTGCCAGCAGCCGGACAGGGGGCAATTCACCCCTCCACTTT.